The clone carrying this TCR beta chain was detected only once. The entry originates in a study of blood T cell repertoires in COVID-19. Background on the study: Both acute and convalescent COVID-19 samples were obtained from the United States, Italy and Spain. T cells, B-cell-depleted T cells, or PBMCs supplied cDNA or gDNA.

Method: immunoSEQ multiplex PCR; TCRdb's copy keeps in-frame clones and lacks some. Altogether 250,000 or so clones are present, around 93% being singletons, with the ten largest covering 2.8%. A PCR-confirmed or clinician-diagnosed COVID-19 case had contacted exposed participants within 2 weeks of entry. There are 12 residues in the CDR3. With 5 bases removed from V and 9 bases from J, the gap between germline ends came to 13 bases. CDR1 and CDR2 (germline): SGHAT, FQNNGV. Source material: PBMCs or T cells enriched from blood (not recorded which). The TCR comes from a man between 35 and 55 years old who had been exposed to COVID-19. The gene calls are TRBV11-2 and TRBJ1-2; TRBD1 is a possible D gene (5 bases). For the CDR3, the DNA is TGTGCCAGCAGCGCCTACAGGAATAGCTACACCTTC. The encoded protein is CASSAYRNSYTF.